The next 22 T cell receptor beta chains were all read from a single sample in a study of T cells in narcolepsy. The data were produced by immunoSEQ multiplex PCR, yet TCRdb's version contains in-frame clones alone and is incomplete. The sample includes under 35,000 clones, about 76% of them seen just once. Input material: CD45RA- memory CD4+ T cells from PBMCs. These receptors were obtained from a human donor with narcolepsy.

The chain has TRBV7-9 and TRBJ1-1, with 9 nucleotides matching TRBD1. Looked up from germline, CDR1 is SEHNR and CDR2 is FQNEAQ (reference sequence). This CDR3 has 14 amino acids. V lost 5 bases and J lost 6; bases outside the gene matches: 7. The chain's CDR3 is CASSPGQGMAEAFF. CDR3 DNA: TGTGCCAGCAGCCCTGGACAGGGGATGGCTGAAGCTTTCTTT.

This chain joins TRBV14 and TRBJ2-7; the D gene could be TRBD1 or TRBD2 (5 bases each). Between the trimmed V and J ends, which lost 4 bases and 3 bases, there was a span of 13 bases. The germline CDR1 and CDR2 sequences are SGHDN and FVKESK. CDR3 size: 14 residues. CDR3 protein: CASSRPGRGYEQYF. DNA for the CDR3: TGTGCCAGCAGCCGCCCGGGACGGGGCTACGAGCAGTACTTC.

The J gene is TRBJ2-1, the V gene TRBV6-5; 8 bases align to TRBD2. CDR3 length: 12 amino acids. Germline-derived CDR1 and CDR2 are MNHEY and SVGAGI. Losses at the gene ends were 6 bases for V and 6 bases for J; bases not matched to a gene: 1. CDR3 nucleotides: TGTGCCAGCAGCGGGGGGGGCAATGAGCAGTTCTTC. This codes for CASSGGGNEQFF.

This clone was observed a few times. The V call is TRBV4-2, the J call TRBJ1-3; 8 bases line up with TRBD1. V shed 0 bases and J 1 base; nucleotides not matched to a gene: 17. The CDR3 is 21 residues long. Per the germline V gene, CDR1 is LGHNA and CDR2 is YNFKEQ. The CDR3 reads CASSQEKGGRGRLTSGNTIYF. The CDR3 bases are TGTGCCAGCAGCCAAGAAAAGGGGGGCAGGGGGCGATTAACGTCTGGAAACACCATATATTTT.

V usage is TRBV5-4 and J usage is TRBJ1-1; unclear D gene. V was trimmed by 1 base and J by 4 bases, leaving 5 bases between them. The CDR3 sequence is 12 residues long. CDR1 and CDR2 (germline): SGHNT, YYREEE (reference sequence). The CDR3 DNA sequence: TGTGCCAGCAGCTTGTCCTTCACTGAAGCTTTCTTT. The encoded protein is CASSLSFTEAFF.

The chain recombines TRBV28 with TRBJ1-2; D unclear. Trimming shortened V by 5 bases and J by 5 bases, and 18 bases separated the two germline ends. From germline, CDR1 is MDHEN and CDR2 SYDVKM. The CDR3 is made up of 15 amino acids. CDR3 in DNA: TGTGCCAGCAGTCCTCCCCTGTTGGTTGTTTATGGCTACACCTTC. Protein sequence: CASSPPLLVVYGYTF.

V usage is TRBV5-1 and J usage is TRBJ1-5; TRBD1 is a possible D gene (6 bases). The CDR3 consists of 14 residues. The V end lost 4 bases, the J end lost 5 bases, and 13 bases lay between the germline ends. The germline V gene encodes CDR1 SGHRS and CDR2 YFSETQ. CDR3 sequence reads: CASSAGTQDQPQHF. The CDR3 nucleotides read TGCGCCAGCAGCGCCGGGACACAGGATCAGCCCCAGCATTTT.

CDR3 amino acids: CASSVSGDSNQPQHF. The CDR3 DNA is TGTGCCAGCAGTGTTTCAGGGGATAGCAATCAGCCCCAGCATTTT. This chain links TRBV6-4 with TRBJ1-5, with a tentative D call TRBD1 (6 bases). The CDR3 has 15 residues. Germline CDR1 and CDR2: MRHNA and SNTAGT. V shed 4 bases and J shed 0 bases, with 10 bases lying between them.

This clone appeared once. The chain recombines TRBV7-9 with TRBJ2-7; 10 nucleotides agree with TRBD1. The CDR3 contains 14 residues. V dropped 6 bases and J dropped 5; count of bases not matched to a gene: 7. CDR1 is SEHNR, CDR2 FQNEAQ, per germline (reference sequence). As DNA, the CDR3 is TGTGCCAGCAGTATTGACAGGGGGCAAGACGAGCAGTACTTC. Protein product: CASSIDRGQDEQYF.

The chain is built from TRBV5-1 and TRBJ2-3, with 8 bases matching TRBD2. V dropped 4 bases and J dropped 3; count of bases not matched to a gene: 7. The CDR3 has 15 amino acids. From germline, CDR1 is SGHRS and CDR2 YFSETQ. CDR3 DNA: TGCGCCAGCAGCACCTCAGCGGGAGCGACAGATACGCAGTATTTT. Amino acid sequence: CASSTSAGATDTQYF. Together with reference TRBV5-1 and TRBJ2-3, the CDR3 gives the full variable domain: KAGVTQTPRYLIKTRGQQVTLSCSPISGHRSVSWYQQTPGQGLQFLFEYFSETQRNKGNFPGRFSGRQFSNSRSEMNVSTLELGDSALYLCASSTSAGATDTQYFGPGTRLTVL.

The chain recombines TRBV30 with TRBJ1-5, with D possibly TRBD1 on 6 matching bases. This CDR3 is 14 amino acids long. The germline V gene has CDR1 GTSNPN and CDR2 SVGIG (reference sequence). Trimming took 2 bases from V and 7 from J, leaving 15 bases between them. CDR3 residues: CAWSIAGAGQPQHF. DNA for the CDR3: TGTGCCTGGAGTATTGCAGGGGCGGGGCAGCCCCAGCATTTT.

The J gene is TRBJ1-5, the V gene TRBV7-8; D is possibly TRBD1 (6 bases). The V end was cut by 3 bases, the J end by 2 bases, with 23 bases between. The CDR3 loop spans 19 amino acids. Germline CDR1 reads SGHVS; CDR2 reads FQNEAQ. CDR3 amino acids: CASSFSVAVQGRGNQPQHF. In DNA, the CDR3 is TGTGCCAGCAGCTTCTCCGTGGCCGTACAGGGCCGGGGCAATCAGCCCCAGCATTTT.

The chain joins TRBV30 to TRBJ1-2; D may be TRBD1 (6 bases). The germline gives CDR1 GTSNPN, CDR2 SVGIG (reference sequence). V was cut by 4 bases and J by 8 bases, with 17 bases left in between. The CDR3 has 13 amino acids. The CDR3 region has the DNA TGTGCCTGGAAGTCGGGGGCTCCGCAGGGCTACACCTTC. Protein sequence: CAWKSGAPQGYTF.

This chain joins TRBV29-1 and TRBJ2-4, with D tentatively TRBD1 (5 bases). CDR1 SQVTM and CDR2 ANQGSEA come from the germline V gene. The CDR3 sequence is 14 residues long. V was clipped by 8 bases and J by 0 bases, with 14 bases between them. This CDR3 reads CSFRQTLAKNIQYF. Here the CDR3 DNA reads TGCAGCTTTAGACAGACTCTAGCCAAAAACATTCAGTACTTC.

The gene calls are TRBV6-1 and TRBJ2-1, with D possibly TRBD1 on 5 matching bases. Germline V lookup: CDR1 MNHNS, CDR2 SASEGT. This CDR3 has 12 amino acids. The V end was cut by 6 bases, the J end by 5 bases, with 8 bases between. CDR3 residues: CASRQTDNEQFF. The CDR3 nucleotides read TGTGCCAGCAGACAGACAGACAATGAGCAGTTCTTC.

The CDR3 DNA sequence: TGTGCCAGCAGCTTGGGTCCGAACTCTGGGGCCAACGTCCTGACTTTC. This translates into CASSLGPNSGANVLTF. This chain connects TRBV5-6 to TRBJ2-6, with D unclear. Germline CDR1 SGHDT, CDR2 YYEEEE. V was pared by 0 bases and J by 0 bases, with 7 bases between. CDR3 length: 16 residues.

Here the CDR3 DNA reads TGTGCCAGCAGCTCCTTTGGAGCAAACAATGAGCAGTTCTTC. It codes for CASSSFGANNEQFF. V and J are TRBV11-3 and TRBJ2-1; D is ambiguous. The V end lost 4 bases, the J end lost 5 bases, and 12 bases lay between the germline ends. There are 14 residues in the CDR3. Germline CDR1 reads SGHNT; CDR2 reads YENEEA.

The CDR3: CASSLGDGSNYGYTF. The CDR3 bases are TGTGCCAGCAGCTTGGGGGACGGTTCTAACTATGGCTACACCTTC. V and J are TRBV5-4 and TRBJ1-2; TRBD1 might be the D (5 bases). This CDR3 is 15 amino acids long. In germline, CDR1 is SGHNT, CDR2 YYREEE (reference sequence). Trimming removed 0 bases from V and 0 bases from J, with 9 bases in between.

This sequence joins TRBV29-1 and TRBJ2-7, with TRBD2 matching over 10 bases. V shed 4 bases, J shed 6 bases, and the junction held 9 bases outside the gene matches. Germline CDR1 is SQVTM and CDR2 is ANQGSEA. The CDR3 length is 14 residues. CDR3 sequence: CSVASGRKVGEQYF. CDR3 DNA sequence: TGCAGCGTTGCTAGCGGGAGAAAGGTTGGCGAGCAGTACTTC.

The DNA of the CDR3 is TGTGCCAGCAGCTCTTTCGCCGGGACTAGGGGAAGGGATGAGCAGTTCTTC. Protein: CASSSFAGTRGRDEQFF. This chain connects TRBV11-3 to TRBJ2-1, with 8 nucleotides matching TRBD2. The germline V gene has CDR1 SGHNT and CDR2 YENEEA. V lost 4 bases, J lost 8 bases, and 16 bases stayed unmatched. The CDR3 loop spans 17 amino acids.

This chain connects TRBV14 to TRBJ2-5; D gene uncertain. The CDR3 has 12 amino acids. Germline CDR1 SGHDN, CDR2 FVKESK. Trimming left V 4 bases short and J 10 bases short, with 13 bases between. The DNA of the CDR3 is TGTGCCAGCAGCCCCTCCTCGGGTGTCCAGTACTTC. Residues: CASSPSSGVQYF.

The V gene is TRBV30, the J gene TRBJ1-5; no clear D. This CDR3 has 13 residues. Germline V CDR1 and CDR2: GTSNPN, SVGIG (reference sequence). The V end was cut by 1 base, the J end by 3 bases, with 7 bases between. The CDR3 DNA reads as TGTGCCTGGAGTGGTCAGATCAATCAGCCCCAGCATTTT. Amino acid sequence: CAWSGQINQPQHF.